These 30 T cell receptor beta chains were all obtained from the same sample, sequenced in a study of cytomegalovirus exposure and HLA in healthy donors. Both 60 Vbeta primers and 13 Jbeta primers went into the PCR. Clones were read by immunoSEQ multiplex PCR, and TCRdb kept only the in-frame ones, dropping some. The sample lists 140,000 to 150,000 clones; 70% to 90% were seen once. The sequenced sample was PBMCs. The receptors stem from a woman aged 40 to 50 in good health and CMV-seronegative.

This chain's CDR3 is CASSTIVAGGRTDTQYF. The CDR3 DNA is TGTGCCAGTAGTACGATCGTAGCGGGAGGTAGGACAGATACGCAGTATTTT. The rearrangement links TRBV19 to TRBJ2-3; TRBD2 matches at 10 bases. CDR1 and CDR2 from the germline V gene are LNHDA and SQIVND (reference sequence). CDR3 size: 17 residues. After removal of 4 bases from V and 3 bases from J, the junction contained 10 bases not matched to a gene.

This sequence joins TRBV11-2 and TRBJ1-3; 9 bases are a match to TRBD1. The CDR3 length is 15 residues. V was pared by 5 bases and J by 2 bases, with 4 bases of the junction left unmatched. Germline CDR1 reads SGHAT; CDR2 reads FQNNGV. The chain's CDR3 is CASSTRQGAGNTIYF. Here the CDR3 DNA reads TGTGCCAGCAGCACCCGACAGGGGGCTGGAAACACCATATATTTT. Variable domain in full (rest from reference TRBV11-2 and TRBJ1-3): EAGVAQSPRYKIIEKRQSVAFWCNPISGHATLYWYQQILGQGPKLLIQFQNNGVVDDSQLPKDRFSAERLKGVDSTLKIQPAKLEDSAVYLCASSTRQGAGNTIYFGEGSWLTVV.

The CDR3 is CASSRTEAGKSYEQYF. Written as DNA, the CDR3 is TGTGCCAGCAGCAGGACCGAAGCGGGTAAATCCTACGAGCAGTACTTC. The chain is built from TRBV5-6 and TRBJ2-7; maybe TRBD2 (6 bases). Germline CDR1 is SGHDT and CDR2 is YYEEEE. V was pared by 4 bases and J by 1 base, with 18 bases between. This CDR3 contains 16 residues. Complete variable domain (other parts from reference TRBV5-6 and TRBJ2-7): DAGVTQSPTHLIKTRGQQVTLRCSPKSGHDTVSWYQQALGQGPQFIFQYYEEEERQRGNFPDRFSGHQFPNYSSELNVNALLLGDSALYLCASSRTEAGKSYEQYFGPGTRLTVT.

The chain combines TRBV9 with TRBJ2-1; D may be TRBD2 (6 bases). Trimming cost V 4 bases and J 0 bases, with 11 bases left between them. The V gene's germline CDR1 is SGDLS and CDR2 YYNGEE. This CDR3 is built from 15 residues. The CDR3 sequence is CASSLSGSSYNEQFF. The CDR3 nucleotides read TGTGCCAGCAGCCTTAGCGGAAGCTCCTACAATGAGCAGTTCTTC.

The V gene is TRBV28, the J gene TRBJ2-5; tentatively, D is TRBD1 (5 bases). Judging by the DNA end, TRBJ2-7 fits better; the J call may be wrong. This CDR3 region has 12 residues. Germline CDR1 MDHEN, CDR2 SYDVKM. The CDR3 DNA reads TGTGCCAGCAGCAGGGTGCGGCACGAGCAGTACTTC. Translation gives CASSRVRHEQYF.

The chain links TRBV6-5 to TRBJ2-5, with 7 bases that match TRBD1. The length of the CDR3 is 14 residues. The V gene end was trimmed by 5 bases and the J gene end by 1 base; junction bases not matched to a gene: 4. Germline V lookup: CDR1 MNHEY, CDR2 SVGAGI. The CDR3 loop is CASSRWDSQETQYF. The DNA of the CDR3 is TGTGCCAGCAGTCGATGGGACAGCCAAGAGACCCAGTACTTC.

The chain employs TRBV6-5 and TRBJ1-4; D gene unclear. From germline, CDR1 is MNHEY and CDR2 SVGAGI. Trimming took off 6 bases at V and 5 bases at J, with 10 bases between the two ends. The CDR3 runs 13 residues. The CDR3 DNA reads as TGTGCCAGCAGGTCCCCGGGAAATGAAAAACTGTTTTTT. Translation: CASRSPGNEKLFF.

The rearrangement joins TRBV7-9 to TRBJ2-7, with 14 bases matching TRBD2. Unmatched junction bases numbered 10, after V lost 4 bases and J lost 8 bases. Per germline, CDR1 SEHNR and CDR2 FQNEAQ (reference sequence). CDR3 size: 16 residues. The CDR3 DNA reads as TGTGCCAGCAGCTCCCCGGGACTAGCGGGAGTCTCTAAGCAGTACTTC. The encoded protein is CASSSPGLAGVSKQYF. The whole variable domain, filled in from reference TRBV7-9 and TRBJ2-7, reads DTGVSQNPRHKITKRGQNVTFRCDPISEHNRLYWYRQTLGQGPEFLTYFQNEAQLEKSRLLSDRFSAERPKGSFSTLEIQRTEQGDSAMYLCASSSPGLAGVSKQYFGPGTRLTVT.

The chain has TRBV7-2 and TRBJ2-5; 8 positions agree with TRBD2. The CDR3 length is 15 residues. Germline CDR1 reads SGHTA; CDR2 reads FQGNSA. V was clipped by 5 bases and J by 5 bases; unmatched bases: 10. The CDR3 nucleotides are TGTGCCAGCAGCGGGACCGGGACTAGAGGGGAGACCCAGTACTTC. This encodes CASSGTGTRGETQYF.

The chain has TRBV5-1 and TRBJ2-3, with a weak D call TRBD2 (5 bases). Trimming cost V 0 bases and J 6 bases, with 11 bases left between them. The germline V gene encodes CDR1 SGHRS and CDR2 YFSETQ. The CDR3 spans 14 residues. The CDR3 is CASSLDLASDTQYF. The CDR3 DNA is TGCGCCAGCAGCTTGGATTTAGCGTCGGATACGCAGTATTTT.

The chain is built from TRBV7-6 and TRBJ2-7, with 7 positions matching TRBD1. V lost 5 bases, J lost 8 bases, and 6 bases stayed unmatched. The V gene's germline CDR1 is SGHVS and CDR2 FNYEAQ. The CDR3 is 12 amino acids. The CDR3 here is CASSAERGQQYF. CDR3 sequence (DNA): TGTGCCAGCAGCGCGGAGAGGGGGCAGCAGTACTTC.

The chain recombines TRBV6-1 with TRBJ2-1; possibly TRBD1 for D (5 bases). This CDR3 is built from 17 residues. Germline values: CDR1 MNHNS, CDR2 SASEGT. V lost 3 bases and J 4 bases, leaving 19 bases between the germline ends. The CDR3 nucleotides are TGTGCCAGCAGTGAGGGGCGCCGCGGAAACTCTTACAATGAGCAGTTCTTC. Protein: CASSEGRRGNSYNEQFF.

This chain links TRBV28 with TRBJ1-5; 7 positions match TRBD1. The V segment lost 5 bases and the J segment 2 bases; nucleotides outside the gene matches: 6. Germline V gene sequence: CDR1 MDHEN, CDR2 SYDVKM. The CDR3 loop spans 15 amino acids. CDR3 loop: CASSQGGEGNQPQHF. Here the CDR3 DNA reads TGTGCCAGCAGTCAGGGGGGAGAGGGCAATCAGCCCCAGCATTTT. Using reference TRBV28 and TRBJ1-5 for the parts outside the CDR3, the full variable domain is DVKVTQSSRYLVKRTGEKVFLECVQDMDHENMFWYRQDPGLGLRLIYFSYDVKMKEKGDIPEGYSVSREKKERFSLILESASTNQTSMYLCASSQGGEGNQPQHFGDGTRLSIL.

This clone was observed a single time. The chain recombines TRBV11-3 with TRBJ1-1; D unresolved. This CDR3 contains 12 residues. V was cut by 4 bases and J by 4 bases, with 7 bases left in between. Germline V gives CDR1 SGHNT, CDR2 YENEEA. The CDR3 region is CASSSLGTEAFF. The CDR3 bases are TGTGCCAGCAGCTCCCTCGGCACTGAAGCTTTCTTT.

This sequence joins TRBV27 and TRBJ1-2; TRBD1 matches 10 bases. The germline V gene has CDR1 MNHEY and CDR2 SMNVEV (reference sequence). The ends lost 6 bases at V and 3 bases at J; junction bases unmatched: 7. The CDR3 spans 15 residues. The CDR3 is CASSPGQGDYYGYTF. The CDR3 DNA reads TGTGCCAGCAGCCCCGGACAGGGGGATTACTATGGCTACACCTTC.

This clone is a singleton in its sample. V gene TRBV5-5 combines with J gene TRBJ1-2; 8 bases align to TRBD1. Germline assignment: CDR1 SGHKS and CDR2 YYEKEE (reference sequence). J was trimmed by 6 bases and V by 1 base; bases with no gene match: 8. The length of the CDR3 is 15 residues. CDR3 sequence: CASSLPGGGLNGYTF. CDR3 DNA: TGTGCCAGCAGCTTGCCAGGGGGCGGTCTAAATGGCTACACCTTC.

The chain uses TRBV7-3 and TRBJ2-1; 9 bases match TRBD2. Trimming took 0 bases from V and 6 from J; bases not matched to a gene: 3. Germline V gene data show CDR1 as SGHTA and CDR2 as FQGTGA. This CDR3 contains 15 residues. CDR3 loop: CASSLTAGGANEQFF. The CDR3 DNA follows: TGTGCCAGCAGCTTAACCGCGGGAGGGGCCAATGAGCAGTTCTTC.

The chain employs TRBV30 and TRBJ1-1; the match to TRBD1 covers 7 bases. Germline lookup yields CDR1 GTSNPN and CDR2 SVGIG (reference sequence). CDR3 length equals 10 residues. The V gene end was trimmed by 3 bases and the J gene end by 8 bases; junction bases not matched to a gene: 0. The chain's CDR3 is CAWRDREAFF. The CDR3 nucleotides read TGTGCCTGGAGGGACAGGGAAGCTTTCTTT.

The chain uses TRBV18 and TRBJ1-1; D remains ambiguous. CDR1 is KGHSH, CDR2 LQKENI, per germline. With 6 bases removed from V and 1 base from J, the gap between germline ends came to 12 bases. The length of the CDR3 is 14 residues. As DNA, the CDR3 is TGTGCCAGCTCTCCCGGGATCGCGAACACTGAAGCTTTCTTT. It codes for CASSPGIANTEAFF.

The J gene is TRBJ2-2, the V gene TRBV2; TRBD2 matches at 9 bases. Losses at the gene ends were 6 bases for V and 5 bases for J; bases not matched to a gene: 4. The CDR3 is 14 residues long. The germline gives CDR1 SNHLY, CDR2 FYNNEI. The chain's CDR3 is CASRTSGATGELFF. CDR3 in DNA: TGTGCCAGCAGGACTAGCGGAGCAACCGGGGAGCTGTTTTTT.

This clone showed up just once. The chain has TRBV7-6 and TRBJ2-3, with 7 bases that match TRBD2. CDR3 length: 15 amino acids. The germline V gene has CDR1 SGHVS and CDR2 FNYEAQ. J lost 4 bases, V lost 5 bases, and 9 bases had no gene match. For the CDR3, the DNA is TGTGCCAGCAGCACCACGAGCGGGGCCTCAGATACGCAGTATTTT. Its translation: CASSTTSGASDTQYF.

The table lists this clone with a count of one. The chain recombines TRBV2 with TRBJ1-3, with TRBD1 matching 8 bases. CDR1 and CDR2 (germline): SNHLY, FYNNEI. The length of the CDR3 is 15 residues. V dropped 6 bases and J dropped 3; count of bases not matched to a gene: 7. This CDR3 reads CASRGQGQVGNTIYF. In DNA, the CDR3 is TGTGCCAGCAGAGGACAGGGCCAGGTTGGAAACACCATATATTTT. The full variable domain, its missing parts supplied by reference TRBV2 and TRBJ1-3, is EPEVTQTPSHQVTQMGQEVILRCVPISNHLYFYWYRQILGQKVEFLVSFYNNEISEKSEIFDDQFSVERPDGSNFTLKIRSTKLEDSAMYFCASRGQGQVGNTIYFGEGSWLTVV.

This chain uses TRBV6-1 with TRBJ2-5, with 7 bases that match TRBD1. Germline-derived CDR1 and CDR2 are MNHNS and SASEGT. The CDR3 is 13 residues long. V lost 4 bases, J lost 4 bases, and 3 bases stayed unmatched. The CDR3 here is CASSGQGGETQYF. The CDR3 DNA follows: TGTGCCAGCAGTGGACAGGGTGGAGAGACCCAGTACTTC.

The chain couples TRBV4-2 to TRBJ1-2; TRBD1 agrees at 7 bases. Germline-derived CDR1 and CDR2 are LGHNA and YNFKEQ. The CDR3 contains 18 residues. J lost 5 bases, V lost 5 bases, and 20 bases had no gene match. CDR3 nucleotide sequence: TGTGCCAGCAGCAAGGGGGCAGTGGCCGCGCTCCATGCTTATGGCTACACCTTC. This translates into CASSKGAVAALHAYGYTF.

V usage is TRBV4-3 and J usage is TRBJ2-3; 7 positions agree with TRBD2. This CDR3 comprises 17 residues. V lost 2 bases, J lost 3 bases, and 11 bases stayed unmatched. In germline, CDR1 is LGHNA, CDR2 YSLEER. The CDR3 loop is CASSQSWSSGETDTQYF. CDR3 nucleotide sequence: TGCGCCAGCAGCCAATCTTGGTCTAGCGGAGAAACAGATACGCAGTATTTT.

This clone was observed a handful of times. The chain links TRBV12-2 to TRBJ2-1; the table's D call, TRBD2, has no DNA check behind it. TRBV12-2 is labeled a pseudogene. The length of the CDR3 is 16 residues. Here the CDR3 DNA reads TGTGCAAGCCGGACTAGCGGGAGCCCCGACTACAATGAGCAGTTCTTC. This gives the protein CASRTSGSPDYNEQFF.

V usage is TRBV28 and J usage is TRBJ2-6; D is perhaps TRBD2 (5 bases). The CDR3 is made up of 16 amino acids. CDR1 is MDHEN, CDR2 SYDVKM, per germline. V dropped 1 base and J dropped 0 bases, with 7 bases sitting between them. The CDR3 sequence: CASSLFRGSGANVLTF. For the CDR3, the DNA is TGTGCCAGCAGTTTATTTCGGGGCTCTGGGGCCAACGTCCTGACTTTC.

This sequence joins TRBV7-9 and TRBJ2-7, with a tentative D call TRBD2 (6 bases). V dropped 4 bases and J dropped 3 bases, with 10 bases sitting between them. The CDR3 covers 13 residues. Germline CDR1 SEHNR, CDR2 FQNEAQ (reference sequence). CDR3 region: CASSSGRHYEQYF. DNA of the CDR3: TGTGCCAGCAGCTCCGGGAGACACTACGAGCAGTACTTC.

The chain carries TRBV13 and TRBJ1-6; 12 positions agree with TRBD1. V was clipped by 4 bases and J by 9 bases; unmatched bases: 4. Germline assignment: CDR1 PRHDT and CDR2 FYEKMQ (reference sequence). This CDR3 is built from 15 residues. The CDR3 here is CASSSPGQGASPLHF. The CDR3 DNA sequence: TGTGCCAGCAGCTCGCCGGGACAGGGGGCTTCACCCCTCCACTTT.

The CDR3 nucleotides are TGTGCCAGCGGCCACCAGGGGGCGGCATCACCCCTCCACTTT. As protein: CASGHQGAASPLHF. The V gene is TRBV6-5, the J gene TRBJ1-6, with 8 bases fitting TRBD1. CDR3 length equals 14 residues. V lost 8 bases, J lost 10 bases, and 10 bases stayed unmatched. Germline CDR1 is MNHEY and CDR2 is SVGAGI.